This T cell receptor (beta chain) was obtained from a study of blood T cell repertoires in COVID-19. The wider study: Specimens from acute and convalescent COVID-19 originated in the United States, Italy and Spain.

Data came from immunoSEQ multiplex PCR; TCRdb stores just in-frame clones and leaves some out. The data hold around 60,000 clones, with about 81% observed a single time. This CDR3 has 16 amino acids. With 4 bases clipped from V and 6 bases from J, the junction kept 12 bases outside the gene matches. Germline V lookup: CDR1 SGHDT, CDR2 YYEEEE. What was sequenced was peripheral blood. This TCR was sampled from an elderly man with acute or convalescent COVID-19. The V call is TRBV5-6, the J call TRBJ1-4, with TRBD1 matching over 7 bases. The CDR3 coding sequence is TGTGCCAGCAGCCGCCGCAGACAGGGCTACGATGAAAAACTGTTTTTT. It codes for CASSRRRQGYDEKLFF.